The subject of this entry is one TCR beta chain. The target antigen is unknown. This specimen belongs to a study of CD4 T cell repertoires in COVID-19. Study overall: After 9 to 11 days of IL-2 expansion, CFSE-low cells were relabeled and restimulated with other coronavirus spikes.

Assay used: immunoSEQ multiplex PCR; TCRdb lists only in-frame clones, some missing. The sample carries around 610 clones, about 7.3% recorded once. Recombinant SARS-CoV-2 spike or nucleoprotein, presented by autologous monocytes, stimulated the CFSE-labeled cells. Samples came from patients recovered from mild-to-severe COVID-19. General study points: Sharing of several most expanded SARS-CoV-2-reactive clonotypes across memory subsets suggested intraclonal diversification. Between about 6.5 and 26% of SARS-CoV-2 clonotypes also appeared in SARS-CoV and/or HKU1 spike cultures.

With V trimmed by 0 bases and J by 0 bases, 9 bases remained unmatched. The germline V gene encodes CDR1 LGHDT and CDR2 YNNKEL (reference sequence). The CDR3 has 19 amino acids. V and J are TRBV3-1 (or the pseudogene TRBV3-2) and TRBJ2-1; TRBD2 aligns across 9 bases. The sequencing here drew on circulating follicular helper CD4+ T cells, cultured in vitro, taken after recovery from COVID-19. This sequence originates from a human donor who had COVID-19. The CDR3 sequence is CASSQDMSGGFSSYNEQFF. CDR3 sequence (DNA): TGTGCCAGCAGCCAAGACATGAGCGGGGGGTTTAGCTCCTACAATGAGCAGTTCTTC.